Sequencing of this T cell receptor beta chain was carried out in a study of graft-versus-host responses after intestinal transplantation. Study details: Following induction with anti-thymocyte globulin, all recipients were given tacrolimus and steroids for about 3 years.

Sequencing used immunoSEQ multiplex PCR; TCRdb keeps in-frame clones, though not all of them. The sample gives about 97,000 clones, about nine tenths of which show up once; approximately 16% is in the top ten. Of note for this clone: Antigen specificity is unknown.

Study-level results: Declines in HvG clones occurring early post-transplant were associated with peak circulating GvH clone levels.

The CDR3 has 14 amino acids. Germline CDR1 MNHNS, CDR2 SASEGT. The rearrangement links TRBV6-1 to TRBJ2-5; D might be TRBD1 or TRBD2, each matching 6 bases. The J call is uncertain, as TRBJ2-7 better fits the DNA end. Sequenced material: PBMCs, taken around 68 weeks after intestinal transplant. The receptor's source is a human patient who received an intestinal transplant, so some T cells may come from the graft donor. The CDR3 region has the DNA TGTGCCAGCAGTGTAGACGGGGGCCTCTACGAGCAGTACTTC. Residues: CASSVDGGLYEQYF.